The 9 T cell receptor beta chains reported below all come from one sample, sequenced in a study of CD8 T cells in Susac syndrome. With random hexamers, reverse transcription was performed on about 0.5 to 1 ug of RNA. Via MiXCR, TCRdb re-called the immunoSEQ multiplex PCR reads, giving one row per CDR3 protein. The sample contains some 260,000 distinct CDR3 sequences, roughly 85% of which appear only once. The sample comprised CD8+ T cells from PBMCs. These receptors all stem from a human donor with multiple sclerosis.

The chain joins TRBV27 to TRBJ2-7; a weak D match, TRBD1 (8 bases). The CDR3 is 14 amino acids. The V gene lost 4 bases and the J gene lost 5 bases, with 15 bases spanning the gap. Looked up from germline, CDR1 is MNHEY and CDR2 is SMNVEV (reference sequence). The CDR3 DNA is TGTGCCAGCAGTTCTACAGGGGGGGGAAACGAGCAGTACTTC. It is translated as CASSSTGGGNEQYF.

The chain recombines TRBV7-9 with TRBJ1-5, with D possibly TRBD1 on 6 matching bases. Germline V CDR1 and CDR2: SEHNR, FQNEAQ (reference sequence). Trimming left V 5 bases short and J 4 bases short, with 15 bases between. This CDR3 region has 15 residues. CDR3 loop: CASSDPTGTNQPQHF. In DNA form, the CDR3 reads TGTGCCAGCAGCGACCCGACAGGAACTAATCAGCCCCAGCATTTT.

J is TRBJ2-3 and V is TRBV5-4; D ambiguous. Germline V gene data show CDR1 as SGHNT and CDR2 as YYREEE (reference sequence). The CDR3 is 16 amino acids. V lost 2 bases to trimming and J lost 1 base, with 14 bases between them. CDR3 nucleotide sequence: TGTGCCAGCAGCTTCAGTGGCCCGTATGGCACAGATACGCAGTATTTT. As protein: CASSFSGPYGTDTQYF.

CDR3 DNA: TGTGCCAGCAGCTTGGATCAGGGTTGGGGCTCTGGAAACACCATATATTTT. As protein: CASSLDQGWGSGNTIYF. The chain is built from TRBV5-4 and TRBJ1-3, with D perhaps matching TRBD1 (5 bases). The germline V gene has CDR1 SGHNT and CDR2 YYREEE (reference sequence). The CDR3 loop spans 17 amino acids. Trimming stripped 0 bases from V and 0 bases from J, with 13 bases between.

J is TRBJ2-5 and V is TRBV7-2; no firm D call. V was cut by 4 bases and J by 2 bases, with 11 bases left in between. CDR3 length equals 14 residues. Germline V gives CDR1 SGHTA, CDR2 FQGNSA. The DNA of the CDR3 is TGTGCCAGCAGCTCAAACAGCGTACAAGAGACCCAGTACTTC. Its protein product is CASSSNSVQETQYF.

This clonotype was counted once. The chain has TRBV6-4 and TRBJ2-1; 8 bases fit TRBD2. The germline CDR1 and CDR2 sequences are MRHNA and SNTAGT. The CDR3 sequence is 15 residues long. V was pared by 4 bases and J by 5 bases, with 7 bases of the junction left unmatched. The CDR3 sequence: CASSALGGVHNEQFF. CDR3 bases: TGTGCCAGCAGTGCCCTCGGGGGGGTCCACAATGAGCAGTTCTTC.

This clonotype was picked up a small number of times. The chain joins TRBV27 to TRBJ2-3; TRBD1 or TRBD2 may be the D gene (5 bases each). The CDR3 spans 14 residues. V shed 4 bases and J shed 0 bases, with 8 bases lying between them. Germline V gene lookup returns CDR1 MNHEY and CDR2 SMNVEV (reference sequence). CDR3 residues: CASSSGPSTDTQYF. Here the CDR3 DNA reads TGTGCCAGCAGTTCGGGACCAAGCACAGATACGCAGTATTTT.

This chain connects TRBV5-1 to TRBJ1-2; D gene ambiguous. Trimming pared 3 bases from V and 0 bases from J, leaving 18 bases between. The CDR3 is 17 amino acids. Germline V lookup: CDR1 SGHRS, CDR2 YFSETQ. The CDR3 reads CASSSIPTAHTNYGYTF. The DNA for the CDR3 is TGCGCCAGCAGCTCTATCCCGACGGCCCACACTAACTATGGCTACACCTTC.

The table lists this clonotype with a few counts. J is TRBJ2-7 and V is TRBV27; no clear D. There are 14 residues in the CDR3. CDR1 and CDR2 (germline): MNHEY, SMNVEV (reference sequence). The V end lost 2 bases, the J end lost 1 base, and 9 bases lay between the germline ends. The CDR3 loop reads CASSLTDQSYEQYF. Written as DNA, the CDR3 is TGTGCCAGCAGTTTAACAGATCAATCCTACGAGCAGTACTTC.